Each of the 3 T cell receptor beta chains below was sequenced from the same sample in a study of blood T cell repertoires in COVID-19. The repertoire was sequenced with immunoSEQ multiplex PCR; TCRdb's copy has only in-frame clones and lacks some. The sample contains 140,000 to 150,000 clones, approximately 80% of which appear only once. What was sequenced was peripheral blood. Receptor source: a woman aged 55-70 years with acute or convalescent COVID-19.

The chain's CDR3 is CASSEQGAGLFF. In DNA, the CDR3 is TGCGCCAGCAGCGAACAGGGGGCAGGGCTGTTTTTT. The rearrangement joins TRBV5-1 to TRBJ2-2, with 9 bases identical to TRBD1. The V gene's germline CDR1 is SGHRS and CDR2 YFSETQ. Trimming at V came to 4 bases and at J to 13 bases, leaving 5 bases not matched to a gene. This CDR3 has 12 amino acids.

The rearrangement uses TRBV5-4 and TRBJ1-1; D is possibly TRBD1 (5 bases). The V and J ends lost 1 base and 0 bases respectively, with 25 bases between them. Germline lookup yields CDR1 SGHNT and CDR2 YYREEE (reference sequence). The CDR3 runs 20 residues. The CDR3 nucleotides are TGTGCCAGCAGCTTGAGCGGAAAGGGGCCTCTGGGGGGGGTGAACACTGAAGCTTTCTTT. Its protein product is CASSLSGKGPLGGVNTEAFF.

V and J are TRBV10-2 and TRBJ2-4, with D tentatively TRBD1 (5 bases). CDR1 and CDR2 from the germline V gene are WSHSY and SAAADI. The CDR3 extends over 15 amino acids. V shed 0 bases and J shed 4 bases, with 10 bases lying between them. CDR3: CASSESKQAKNIQYF. The CDR3 region has the DNA TGCGCCAGCAGTGAGTCGAAACAGGCTAAAAACATTCAGTACTTC.